The clone carrying this T cell receptor beta chain was seen just once. This specimen belongs to a study of control samples from healthy donors and cancer patients. The protocol was immunoSEQ multiplex PCR, while the TCRdb copy is restricted to in-frame clones and leaves out a portion. The sample has approximately 150,000 clones; around 88% are singletons. The length of the CDR3 is 17 residues. The ends were cut back, 6 bases at V and 2 bases at J, with 20 bases in the middle. Germline CDR1 reads SEHNR; CDR2 reads FQNEAQ (reference sequence). The TCR was taken from a man between 18 and 35 years old in good health. The rearrangement links TRBV7-9 to TRBJ2-1; no clear D. Sequencing was done on a sample of blood. Here the CDR3 reads CASRRPERASAYNEQFF. The CDR3 DNA sequence: TGTGCCAGCAGGCGTCCTGAGCGCGCTTCCGCCTACAATGAGCAGTTCTTC.